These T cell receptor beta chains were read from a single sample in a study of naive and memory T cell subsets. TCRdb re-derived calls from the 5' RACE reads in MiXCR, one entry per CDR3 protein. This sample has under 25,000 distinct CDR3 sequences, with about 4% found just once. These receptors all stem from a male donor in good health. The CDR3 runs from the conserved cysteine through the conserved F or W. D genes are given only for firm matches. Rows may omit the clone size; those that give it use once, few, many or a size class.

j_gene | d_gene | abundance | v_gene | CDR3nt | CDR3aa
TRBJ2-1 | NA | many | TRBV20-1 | TGCAGTGCCTATTCTAGCTCCTACAATGAGCAGTTCTTC | CSAYSSSYNEQFF
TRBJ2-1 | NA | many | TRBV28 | TGTGCCAGCAGTTTATGGGGTGGTGAGCAGTTCTTC | CASSLWGGEQFF
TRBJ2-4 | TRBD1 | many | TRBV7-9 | TGTGCCAGCAGCCCAAGGACAGGCCTAGCCAAAAACATTCAGTACTTC | CASSPRTGLAKNIQYF
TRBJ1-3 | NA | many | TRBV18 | TGTGCCAGCTCACCTCAAGAGGGGGTAACTGGAAACACCATATATTTT | CASSPQEGVTGNTIYF
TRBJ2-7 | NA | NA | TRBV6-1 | TGTGCCAGCAGTGAAGTGGGAGGGGGCTCCTACGAGCAGTACTTC | CASSEVGGGSYEQYF
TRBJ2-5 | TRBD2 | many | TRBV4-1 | TGCGCCAGCAGCCAAGATTTGGGACTAGCGGGAGGGCCTCGTAGCGAGACCCAGTACTTC | CASSQDLGLAGGPRSETQYF
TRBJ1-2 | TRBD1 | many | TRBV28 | TGTGCCAGCGTCTCCCGGGACAGTCCTAACTATGGCTACACCTTC | CASVSRDSPNYGYTF
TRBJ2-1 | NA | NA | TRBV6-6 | TGTGCCAGCAGAAACAGGGAACTTATCAACAATGAGCAGTTCTTC | CASRNRELINNEQFF
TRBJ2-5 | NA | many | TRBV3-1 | TGTGCCAGCAGCCAAGATTACGGTAATCCCGAGGAGACCCAGTACTTC | CASSQDYGNPEETQYF
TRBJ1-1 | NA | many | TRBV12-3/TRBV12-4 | TGTGCCAGCAGTTTAATTTCCGGGACAGAAGCTTTCTTT | CASSLISGTEAFF
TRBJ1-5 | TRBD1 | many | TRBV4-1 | TGCGCCAGCAGCCATAAATCCTATGGACAGGGTAGCAATCAGCCCCAGCATTTT | CASSHKSYGQGSNQPQHF
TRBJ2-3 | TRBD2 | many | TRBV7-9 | TGTGCCAGCAGCTTAAGGAATAGCGGGAGCACAGATACGCAGTATTTT | CASSLRNSGSTDTQYF
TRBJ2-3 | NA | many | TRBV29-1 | TGCAGCGTTGAGATCAGTCCAGTTTTTACGCAGTATTTT | CSVEISPVFTQYF
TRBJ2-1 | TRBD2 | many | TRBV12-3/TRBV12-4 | TGTGCCAGCAGTTACCCCACTAGCGGGAGGGCCGATGAGCAGTTCTTC | CASSYPTSGRADEQFF
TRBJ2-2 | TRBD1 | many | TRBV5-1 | TGCGCCAGCAGCTTGGATGGGACAGGGGGCCGGAACACCGGGGAGCTGTTTTTT | CASSLDGTGGRNTGELFF
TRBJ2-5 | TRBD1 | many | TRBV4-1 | TGCGCCAGCAGCCCTGGACAGGGGATGTGGACCCAGTACTTC | CASSPGQGMWTQYF
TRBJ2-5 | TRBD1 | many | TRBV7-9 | TGTGCCAGCAGCCCCCGGACAGGGCCCCAAGAGACCCAGTACTTC | CASSPRTGPQETQYF
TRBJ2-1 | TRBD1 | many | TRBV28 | TGTGCCAGCAGTTCTCCGGGACAGGGAAACAATGAGCAGTTCTTC | CASSSPGQGNNEQFF
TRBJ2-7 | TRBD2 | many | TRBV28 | TGTGCCAGCGTAGGGCTAGCGGGAAGCACCTACGAGCAGTACTTC | CASVGLAGSTYEQYF
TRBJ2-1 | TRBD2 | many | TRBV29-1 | TGCAGCGTGGCGGGACTAGCGGGGGGGCCGTCCTACAATGAGCAGTTCTTC | CSVAGLAGGPSYNEQFF
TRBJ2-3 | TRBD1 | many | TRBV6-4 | TGTGCCAGCAGTGACTCGATCGGACAGGGCACAGATACGCAGTATTTT | CASSDSIGQGTDTQYF
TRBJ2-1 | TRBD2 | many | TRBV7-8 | TGTGCCAGCAGCACCGGGACTAGCGGGATCTTATACAATGAGCAGTTCTTC | CASSTGTSGILYNEQFF
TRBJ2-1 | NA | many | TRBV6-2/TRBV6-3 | TGTGCCAGCAGGAAGACGTCCTCCTACAATGAGCAGTTCTTC | CASRKTSSYNEQFF
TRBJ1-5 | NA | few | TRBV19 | TGTGCCAGTAGTTCCGGGGGGCAAGGGCCCCAGCATTTT | CASSSGGQGPQHF
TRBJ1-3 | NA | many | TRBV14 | TGTGCCAGCAGCCAAGATTTTTGGGCAGGCTCTGGAAACACCATATATTTT | CASSQDFWAGSGNTIYF
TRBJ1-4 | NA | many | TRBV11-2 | TGTGCCAGCAGCCCGCAGGGAAATGAAAAACTGTTTTTT | CASSPQGNEKLFF
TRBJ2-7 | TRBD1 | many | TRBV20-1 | TGCAGTGCTCCTCTTGGGACAGGGCGGAACGAGCAGTACTTC | CSAPLGTGRNEQYF
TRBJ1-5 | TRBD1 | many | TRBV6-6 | TGTGCCAGCAGTTACGCGACAGGGACGAATCAGCCCCAGCATTTT | CASSYATGTNQPQHF
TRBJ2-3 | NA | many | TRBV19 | TGTGCCAGTAGTACAGGTCCTAGCACAGATACGCAGTATTTT | CASSTGPSTDTQYF
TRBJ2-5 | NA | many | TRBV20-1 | TGCAGTGCTAGATCGACAGGTCTGGAGACCCAGTACTTC | CSARSTGLETQYF
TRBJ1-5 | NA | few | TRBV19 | TGTGCCAGTAGTATTTGGGGGTCCAATCAGCCCCAGAATTTT | CASSIWGSNQPQNF
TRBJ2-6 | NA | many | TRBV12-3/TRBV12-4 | TGTGCCAGCAGTTCCATCGGGGGTGGCTCTGGGGCCAACGTCCTGACTTTC | CASSSIGGGSGANVLTF
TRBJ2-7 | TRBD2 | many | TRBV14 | TGTGCCAGCAGCGAGATAGCGGGGCTCTACGAGCAGTACTTC | CASSEIAGLYEQYF
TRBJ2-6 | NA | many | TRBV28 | TGTGCCGGGTCCTCTGGGGCCAACGTCCTGACTTTC | CAGSSGANVLTF
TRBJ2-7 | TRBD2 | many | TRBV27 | TGTGCCAGCAGTTCGCGACTAGCGGGGGGAGGCGAGCAGTACTTC | CASSSRLAGGGEQYF